These 13 T cell receptor beta chains originate from one sample sequenced in a study of post-analysis software for immune sequencing data. Every TCR beta cDNA library bore unique molecular identifiers. TCRdb re-called the PCR reads with MiXCR, one entry per CDR3 protein. This sample carries 740,000 or so distinct CDR3 sequences, approximately 53% of them seen once, and the ten largest clones take over 4%. For these receptors, no antigen is known. General study results and limits: Controls showed lower frequencies than patients for a few TRBV segments, and TRBV5-6, TRBV5-1 and TRBV20-1 were among these.

Sequencing was carried out using blood. These receptor sequences come from a girl aged 5-17 years with multiple sclerosis.

This clonotype turned up a few times. V is TRBV20-1 and J is TRBJ2-7; 8 bases fit TRBD1. Germline assignment: CDR1 DFQATT and CDR2 SNEGSKA (reference sequence). The J segment lost 2 bases and the V segment lost 4 bases, leaving 7 bases of the junction unmatched. This CDR3 has 14 residues. The CDR3 protein is CSATGRQGTYEQYF. The CDR3 region has the DNA TGCAGTGCTACTGGAAGACAGGGGACCTACGAGCAGTACTTC.

This chain joins TRBV6-5 and TRBJ2-7; 10 bases are shared with TRBD2. Per germline, CDR1 MNHEY and CDR2 SVGAGI. Germline trimming cut 5 bases from V and 4 bases from J; bases unmatched to any gene: 11. The CDR3 runs 16 residues. In DNA, the CDR3 is TGTGCCAGCAGTAAACAGGGGCTAGCGGGAGTTTACGAGCAGTACTTC. It codes for CASSKQGLAGVYEQYF.

The CDR3 protein is CSATAGQGLTDTQYF. The DNA of the CDR3 is TGCAGTGCGACTGCGGGACAGGGGCTCACAGATACGCAGTATTTT. The gene calls are TRBV20-1 and TRBJ2-3, with 10 bases fitting TRBD1. Germline lookup yields CDR1 DFQATT and CDR2 SNEGSKA (reference sequence). V lost 6 bases to trimming and J lost 2 bases; unmatched junction nucleotides: 8. This CDR3 spans 15 amino acids.

The J gene is TRBJ2-7, the V gene TRBV15; D gene unclear. V lost 0 bases and J lost 5, with 11 bases in between. The germline V gene has CDR1 LNHNV and CDR2 YYDKDF (reference sequence). The CDR3 length is 14 residues. Here the CDR3 DNA reads TGTGCCACCAGCAGAGATCAAAGGTCGGACGAGCAGTACTTC. Its translation: CATSRDQRSDEQYF.

This chain connects TRBV12-3 or TRBV12-4 to TRBJ2-4; D is uncertain. The J call may be wrong; the DNA end is better matched by TRBJ2-7. The CDR3 contains 12 residues. The CDR3 coding sequence is TGTGCCAGCAGTCCACAGAGGTACGAGCAGTACTTC. Translating it yields CASSPQRYEQYF.

This chain connects TRBV15 to TRBJ2-5, with D unclear. V lost 1 base and J lost 1, with 7 bases in between. The CDR3 is 14 residues long. Germline loops: CDR1 LNHNV, CDR2 YYDKDF (reference sequence). CDR3 region: CATSRGPGQETQYF. CDR3 coding DNA: TGTGCCACCAGCAGAGGACCCGGCCAAGAGACCCAGTACTTC.

The chain employs TRBV20-1 and TRBJ2-7, with 9 bases identical to TRBD1. The trim removed 6 bases at V and 1 base at J, leaving 7 bases unmatched. This CDR3 spans 14 amino acids. Germline loops: CDR1 DFQATT, CDR2 SNEGSKA (reference sequence). This CDR3 is CSAPDRGKSYEQYF. CDR3 sequence (DNA): TGCAGTGCGCCGGACAGGGGAAAATCCTACGAGCAGTACTTC.

This chain joins TRBV7-9 and TRBJ1-1; possibly TRBD1 for D (5 bases). V was cut by 5 bases and J by 3 bases, with 16 bases left in between. CDR1 is SEHNR, CDR2 FQNEAQ, per germline (reference sequence). The CDR3 contains 15 residues. The CDR3 spells CASSPFSTGDTEAFF. The CDR3, as DNA: TGTGCCAGCAGCCCATTTAGTACAGGTGACACTGAAGCTTTCTTT.

Note on this clonotype: The missing conserved phenylalanine or tryptophan at the end of this CDR3 makes a read error likely. The chain links TRBV20-1 to TRBJ2-1; tentatively, D is TRBD1 or TRBD2 (5 bases each). With 3 bases removed from V and 9 bases from J, the gap between germline ends came to 18 bases. Germline V gene data show CDR1 as DFQATT and CDR2 as SNEGSKA (reference sequence). The CDR3 consists of 14 residues. The CDR3 nucleotides are TGCAGTGCTAGCCTAGAAGGGGCTCGGGGTGAGCAGTTCTTA. This gives the protein CSASLEGARGEQFL.

The CDR3 coding sequence is TGCAGTGCTGGGGGGAGGGGGGCGTCCCGCACTGAAGCTTTCTTT. It specifies CSAGGRGASRTEAFF. V gene TRBV20-1 combines with J gene TRBJ1-1; possibly TRBD1 for D (6 bases). CDR1 is DFQATT and CDR2 is SNEGSKA in the germline V gene (reference sequence). This CDR3 contains 15 residues. The V and J ends lost 5 bases and 4 bases respectively, with 20 bases between them.

The V gene is TRBV20-1, the J gene TRBJ2-4; 9 positions match TRBD1. V was clipped by 6 bases and J by 6 bases; unmatched bases: 9. CDR3 size: 14 residues. The germline V gene encodes CDR1 DFQATT and CDR2 SNEGSKA (reference sequence). CDR3 amino acids: CSAGTGRILNIQYF. As DNA, the CDR3 is TGCAGTGCGGGGACAGGGCGGATACTAAACATTCAGTACTTC.

The chain combines TRBV6-1 with TRBJ1-2; TRBD1 aligns across 11 bases. The CDR3 length is 14 residues. CDR1 MNHNS and CDR2 SASEGT come from the germline V gene. V lost 6 bases and J lost 5; bases outside the gene matches: 5. The CDR3 is CASRTGTGGYGYTF. DNA of the CDR3: TGTGCCAGCAGAACCGGGACAGGGGGTTATGGCTACACCTTC.

The rearrangement joins TRBV12-3 or TRBV12-4 to TRBJ2-1; TRBD1 agrees at 8 bases. The CDR3 covers 14 residues. J was trimmed by 4 bases and V by 7 bases; bases with no gene match: 6. This CDR3 is CASNPDREYNEQFF. The CDR3 DNA reads as TGTGCCAGCAACCCGGACAGGGAATACAATGAGCAGTTCTTC.